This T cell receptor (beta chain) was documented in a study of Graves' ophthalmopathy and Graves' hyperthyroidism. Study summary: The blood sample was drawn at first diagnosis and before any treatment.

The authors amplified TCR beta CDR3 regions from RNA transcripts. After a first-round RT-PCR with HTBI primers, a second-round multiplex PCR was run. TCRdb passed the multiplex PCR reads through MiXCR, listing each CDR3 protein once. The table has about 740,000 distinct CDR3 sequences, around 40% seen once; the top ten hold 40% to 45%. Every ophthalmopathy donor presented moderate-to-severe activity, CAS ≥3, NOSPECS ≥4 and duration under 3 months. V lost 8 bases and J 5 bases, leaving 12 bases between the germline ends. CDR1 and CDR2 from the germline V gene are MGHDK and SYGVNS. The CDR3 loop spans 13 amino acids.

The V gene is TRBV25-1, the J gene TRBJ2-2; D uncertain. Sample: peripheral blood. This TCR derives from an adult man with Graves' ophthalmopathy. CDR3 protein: CASLLGWTGELFF. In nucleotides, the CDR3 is TGTGCCAGCCTCCTTGGGTGGACCGGGGAGCTGTTTTTT. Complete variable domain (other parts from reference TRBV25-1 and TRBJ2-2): EADIYQTPRYLVIGTGKKITLECSQTMGHDKMYWYQQDPGMELHLIHYSYGVNSTEKGDLSSESTVSRIRTEHFPLTLESARPSHTSQYLCASLLGWTGELFFGEGSRLTVL.